This T cell receptor beta chain was obtained from a study of T cells in tumors after PD-1 blockade. Study as a whole: Patients received pembrolizumab 200 mg every 3 weeks or cemiplimab 350 mg every 2 weeks. Peripheral blood samples averaged approximately 37,000 unique clonotypes and more than 90,000 templates.

Notes on the study in general: Blood contained about 45% of the tumor's TCR clonotypes.

Input was about 600 ng to 6,004 ng of genomic DNA from tumor or blood. As for this clone: Antigen specificity is unknown.

Only in-frame clones appear in the TCRdb table, and some are missing; sequencing was by immunoSEQ multiplex PCR. The table includes roughly 19,000 clones, roughly 80% detected once. The CDR3 covers 13 residues. Trimming cost V 6 bases and J 8 bases, with 16 bases left between them. Germline V lookup: CDR1 MNHNY, CDR2 SVGAGI (reference sequence). This chain links TRBV6-6 with TRBJ1-2; possibly TRBD1 for D (6 bases). This material consisted of PBMCs, taken after anti-PD-1 therapy. This clonotype was obtained from a human donor with advanced basal cell or squamous cell carcinoma (not recorded which). CDR3 region: CASRPVQGRGYTF. In DNA form, the CDR3 reads TGTGCCAGCAGGCCCGTACAGGGTCGAGGCTACACCTTC.